This entry lists 14 T cell receptor beta chains sequenced from one sample in a study of graft-versus-host responses after intestinal transplantation. Which antigens these TCRs recognize remains unknown. The table came from immunoSEQ multiplex PCR; TCRdb's copy has only in-frame clones and leaves some out. The data show about 88,000 clones, about 94% seen once. The sequences come from unstimulated CD4+ T cells sorted from spleen or lymph node cells, collected before transplant. These receptor sequences come from a human donor who was the organ donor for an intestinal transplant.

This chain connects TRBV9 to TRBJ1-1; a possible D gene is TRBD1 (5 bases). Germline V gene lookup returns CDR1 SGDLS and CDR2 YYNGEE. V lost 3 bases and J lost 1, with 10 bases in between. The CDR3 is 14 residues long. CDR3: CASSARERNTEAFF. In nucleotides, the CDR3 is TGTGCCAGCAGCGCCAGGGAGCGGAACACTGAAGCTTTCTTT.

The chain joins TRBV6-1 to TRBJ2-7; D is tentatively TRBD1 or TRBD2 (5 bases each). The V end lost 1 base, the J end lost 1 base, and 8 bases lay between the germline ends. CDR1 MNHNS and CDR2 SASEGT come from the germline V gene. The CDR3 length is 14 residues. The CDR3 loop reads CASSEERGSYEQYF. The DNA for the CDR3 is TGTGCCAGCAGTGAAGAGAGGGGATCCTACGAGCAGTACTTC.

This clone was picked up a small number of times. The chain couples TRBV5-5 to TRBJ1-1, with 7 bases lining up with TRBD1. The CDR3 spans 15 residues. CDR1 is SGHKS, CDR2 YYEKEE, per germline (reference sequence). V trimming: 0 bases; J trimming: 4 bases; junction bases outside the gene matches: 6. For the CDR3, the DNA is TGTGCCAGCAGCTTGGCGAGACAGGGAGGCACTGAAGCTTTCTTT. It encodes CASSLARQGGTEAFF.

V is TRBV4-2 and J is TRBJ1-5; D is uncertain. CDR1 is LGHNA and CDR2 is YNFKEQ in the germline V gene. Trimming stripped 0 bases from V and 2 bases from J, with 14 bases between. There are 17 residues in the CDR3. As DNA, the CDR3 is TGTGCCAGCAGCCAAGATCAGGCAGGAAGGGGCAATCAGCCCCAGCATTTT. Translated: CASSQDQAGRGNQPQHF.

V usage is TRBV4-2 and J usage is TRBJ2-1; 12 bases are a match to TRBD2. The V gene end was trimmed by 5 bases and the J gene end by 4 bases; junction bases not matched to a gene: 6. The CDR3 sequence is 16 residues long. Germline CDR1 LGHNA, CDR2 YNFKEQ. For the CDR3, the DNA is TGTGCCAGCAGCGTACAGACTAGCGGGGGATACAATGAGCAGTTCTTC. This sequence encodes CASSVQTSGGYNEQFF.

The chain links TRBV10-1 to TRBJ2-4, with a weak D call TRBD1 (5 bases). This CDR3 region has 15 residues. CDR1 is WNHNN and CDR2 is SYGVQD in the germline V gene (reference sequence). Deletions cut 10 bases from V and 0 bases from J, with 16 bases between. This CDR3 is CATPPGRVAKNIQYF. As DNA, the CDR3 is TGCGCCACCCCTCCGGGCAGGGTAGCCAAAAACATTCAGTACTTC.

The chain couples TRBV18 to TRBJ1-5; the D gene is possibly TRBD1 (5 bases). The CDR3 extends over 14 amino acids. Germline CDR1 reads KGHSH; CDR2 reads LQKENI. Trimming removed 0 bases at V and 3 bases at J, with 6 bases between. CDR3 DNA sequence: TGTGCCAGCTCACCACCAGGGGTCAATCAGCCCCAGCATTTT. Translation gives CASSPPGVNQPQHF.

This clone was recorded only once. The chain uses TRBV7-9 and TRBJ1-1; a possible D gene is TRBD1 (5 bases). The germline gives CDR1 SEHNR, CDR2 FQNEAQ (reference sequence). The CDR3 runs 14 residues. Trimming removed 5 bases from V and 4 bases from J, with 14 bases in between. The CDR3: CASSLQGESTEAFF. The CDR3 region has the DNA TGTGCCAGCAGCCTGCAGGGAGAATCCACTGAAGCTTTCTTT.

The table lists this clone with a count of one. The rearrangement joins TRBV18 to TRBJ2-2; D may be TRBD2 (5 bases). The V and J ends lost 2 bases and 5 bases respectively, with 15 bases between them. Germline V CDR1 and CDR2: KGHSH, LQKENI. The length of the CDR3 is 16 residues. The CDR3 sequence: CASSPNVGGRTGELFF. The CDR3 bases are TGTGCCAGCTCACCAAATGTTGGAGGTCGAACCGGGGAGCTGTTTTTT. The variable domain in full, completed from reference TRBV18 and TRBJ2-2, reads NAGVMQNPRHLVRRRGQEARLRCSPMKGHSHVYWYRQLPEEGLKFMVYLQKENIIDESGMPKERFSAEFPKEGPSILRIQQVVRGDSAAYFCASSPNVGGRTGELFFGEGSRLTVL.

The genes are TRBV9 and TRBJ2-7; D unclear. Germline CDR1 is SGDLS and CDR2 is YYNGEE. The length of the CDR3 is 15 residues. V dropped 0 bases and J dropped 9 bases, with 19 bases sitting between them. CDR3 amino acids: CASSVDPNDFVGQYF. In DNA, the CDR3 is TGTGCCAGCAGCGTAGACCCTAACGATTTTGTAGGGCAGTACTTC.

This sequence joins TRBV6-1 and TRBJ1-3; 9 bases match TRBD1. The V and J ends lost 9 bases and 4 bases, in that order; junction bases with no gene match: 4. Germline values: CDR1 MNHNS, CDR2 SASEGT. The CDR3 spans 13 residues. CDR3 DNA: TGTGCCAGTTGGACAGGGGCCGGAAACACCATATATTTT. Translating it yields CASWTGAGNTIYF.

CDR3 in amino acids: CASSLGYPTLYEQYF. DNA for the CDR3: TGTGCCAGCAGTTTGGGTTATCCCACTCTCTACGAGCAGTACTTC. The chain has TRBV27 and TRBJ2-7; D is ambiguous. CDR1 and CDR2 (germline): MNHEY, SMNVEV (reference sequence). The CDR3 extends over 15 amino acids. The ends were cut back, 3 bases at V and 3 bases at J, with 15 bases in the middle.

The CDR3 loop reads CASSLAGATNTGELFF. The CDR3 DNA reads as TGTGCCAGCAGTTTAGCGGGGGCCACGAACACCGGGGAGCTGTTTTTT. The J gene is TRBJ2-2, the V gene TRBV6-6; 9 nucleotides agree with TRBD2. CDR1 is MNHNY, CDR2 SVGAGI, per germline (reference sequence). The CDR3 contains 16 residues. The V gene end was trimmed by 4 bases and the J gene end by 0 bases; junction bases not matched to a gene: 3.

The CDR3 nucleotides read TGTGCCAGTAGTATAAGGGGACAGCCCCAGCATTTT. This translates into CASSIRGQPQHF. V usage is TRBV19 and J usage is TRBJ1-5, with D possibly TRBD1 on 5 matching bases. The length of the CDR3 is 12 residues. V shed 2 bases and J shed 7 bases, with 6 bases lying between them. CDR1 LNHDA and CDR2 SQIVND come from the germline V gene (reference sequence).